The 15 T cell receptor beta chains presented below share a single source sample, sequenced in a study of T-cell reconstitution after alpha-beta-depleted transplantation in children. Unique molecular identifiers were used in preparing the TCRbeta library. MiXCR was run by TCRdb on the PCR reads, yielding one entry per CDR3 protein. The table includes about 260,000 distinct CDR3 sequences, around 7.8% detected once. The source was PBMCs, mostly from graft donor cells, collected 180 days after TCRalphabeta/CD19-depleted stem cell transplant. The origin of the receptors is a male patient younger than 18 who had a stem cell transplant for acute lymphoblastic leukemia, so the T cells may come from the graft donor.

V gene TRBV19 combines with J gene TRBJ2-1, with 7 nucleotides matching TRBD2. V lost 5 bases and J lost 0; bases outside the gene matches: 1. This CDR3 has 14 residues. Looked up from germline, CDR1 is LNHDA and CDR2 is SQIVND (reference sequence). The CDR3 loop reads CASSGGGSYNEQFF. Here the CDR3 DNA reads TGTGCCAGTAGTGGCGGGGGCTCCTACAATGAGCAGTTCTTC.

Details on this clonotype: A much more abundant neighbour one base away suggests this may be a read error. The genes are TRBV20-1 and TRBJ2-3, with 10 bases identical to TRBD2. The length of the CDR3 is 15 residues. The V and J ends lost 3 bases and 3 bases, in that order; junction bases with no gene match: 6. Per germline, CDR1 DFQATT and CDR2 SNEGSKA (reference sequence). As DNA, the CDR3 is TGCAGTGCTAGGAACAGCGGGAGGGCGACAGATACGCAGTATTTT. It is translated as CSARNSGRATDTQYF.

The rearrangement uses TRBV7-9 and TRBJ2-1, with D perhaps matching TRBD2 (5 bases). The CDR3 runs 14 residues. Germline CDR1 SEHNR, CDR2 FQNEAQ (reference sequence). V was clipped by 0 bases and J by 8 bases, with 11 bases between them. This chain's CDR3 is CASSLASEVDEQFF. The CDR3 bases are TGTGCCAGCAGCTTAGCGTCGGAGGTAGATGAGCAGTTCTTC.

The chain uses TRBV12-3 or TRBV12-4 and TRBJ2-1, with D perhaps TRBD2 (7 bases). This CDR3 is built from 13 residues. V lost 1 base, J lost 8 bases, and 9 bases lay in between. The CDR3 sequence: CASSLEGGHEQFF. CDR3 in DNA: TGTGCCAGCAGTTTAGAGGGGGGGCATGAGCAGTTCTTC.

The sample holds many counts of this clonotype. CDR3 sequence (DNA): TGTGCCAGCAGCCCCCAAATCCGGGCCGATGAGCAGTTCTTC. Amino acid sequence: CASSPQIRADEQFF. The chain couples TRBV7-9 to TRBJ2-1, with D unclear. Germline loops: CDR1 SEHNR, CDR2 FQNEAQ (reference sequence). V lost 5 bases, J lost 8 bases, and 16 bases lay in between. This CDR3 spans 14 amino acids.

This clonotype was recorded at least ten times. This rearrangement joins TRBV28 to TRBJ1-2, with a tentative D call TRBD1 (6 bases). The CDR3 length is 15 residues. Germline-derived CDR1 and CDR2 are MDHEN and SYDVKM. V was cut by 5 bases and J by 1 base, with 14 bases left in between. The CDR3 spells CASSHPGGINYGYTF. CDR3 nucleotides: TGTGCCAGCAGTCACCCCGGGGGCATTAACTATGGCTACACCTTC.

This clonotype was recorded many times. V gene TRBV5-5 combines with J gene TRBJ2-2, with D unclear. Trimming took off 3 bases at V and 5 bases at J, with 14 bases between the two ends. The CDR3 runs to 15 residues. CDR1 and CDR2 (germline): SGHKS, YYEKEE (reference sequence). CDR3: CASSSSPTRTGELFF. CDR3 bases: TGTGCCAGCAGCTCCTCCCCGACAAGAACCGGGGAGCTGTTTTTT. Full variable domain (missing parts from reference TRBV5-5 and TRBJ2-2): DAGVTQSPTHLIKTRGQQVTLRCSPISGHKSVSWYQQVLGQGPQFIFQYYEKEERGRGNFPDRFSARQFPNYSSELNVNALLLGDSALYLCASSSSPTRTGELFFGEGSRLTVL.

This clonotype was counted many times. The chain combines TRBV18 with TRBJ1-5, with TRBD1 identical over 12 bases. V lost 4 bases, J lost 3 bases, and 7 bases stayed unmatched. Germline CDR1 reads KGHSH; CDR2 reads LQKENI. The CDR3 covers 17 residues. In nucleotides, the CDR3 is TGTGCCAGCTCACTGGGGACAGGGGGCGCCTACAATCAGCCCCAGCATTTT. Its protein product is CASSLGTGGAYNQPQHF. The whole variable domain, remainder taken from reference TRBV18 and TRBJ1-5, is NAGVMQNPRHLVRRRGQEARLRCSPMKGHSHVYWYRQLPEEGLKFMVYLQKENIIDESGMPKERFSAEFPKEGPSILRIQQVVRGDSAAYFCASSLGTGGAYNQPQHFGDGTRLSIL.

This clonotype was detected many times. The junction shows a germline mismatch at one end, possibly a read error. The rearrangement links TRBV5-1 to TRBJ1-1, with D maybe TRBD1 (6 bases). Germline V CDR1 and CDR2: SGHRS, YFSETQ. The CDR3 has 13 residues. In DNA, the CDR3 is TGCGCCAGCAGATTGGACACGAGGGGGGAAGCTTTCTTT. It yields the protein CASRLDTRGEAFF.

This clonotype was counted at least ten times. The gene calls are TRBV28 and TRBJ2-7; D is tentatively TRBD1 or TRBD2 (5 bases each). V was shortened by 5 bases and J by 4 bases, with 6 bases between the two germline ends. The CDR3 totals 11 residues. CDR1 and CDR2 from the germline V gene are MDHEN and SYDVKM. As DNA, the CDR3 is TGTGCCAGCAGTGAGGGGTACGAGCAGTACTTC. Amino acids: CASSEGYEQYF.

For this clonotype: A much larger clone lies one base from this, so it may be a read error. This chain uses TRBV4-3 with TRBJ2-4, with D hard to call. The CDR3 totals 17 residues. Germline CDR1 and CDR2: LGHNA and YSLEER. The DNA for the CDR3 is TGCGCCAGCAGCCGAATCCCTCCTCGGGTGCCTGAAAACATTCCGTACTTC. It codes for CASSRIPPRVPENIPYF.

This clonotype was counted ten times or more. The CDR3 spells CASSSQLGASSYEQYF. The DNA for the CDR3 is TGTGCCAGCAGCTCCCAGTTGGGGGCCAGCTCCTACGAGCAGTACTTC. The chain carries TRBV7-9 and TRBJ2-7, with D maybe TRBD1 (6 bases). This CDR3 spans 16 amino acids. The V end lost 4 bases, the J end lost 0 bases, and 16 bases lay between the germline ends. The V gene's germline CDR1 is SEHNR and CDR2 FQNEAQ (reference sequence).

There are many counts of this clonotype. This chain connects TRBV6-5 to TRBJ2-3; no clear D. The germline V gene has CDR1 MNHEY and CDR2 SVGAGI. The CDR3 runs 14 residues. Between the trimmed V and J ends, which lost 3 bases and 0 bases, there was a span of 7 bases. The CDR3 protein is CASSYWASTDTQYF. The CDR3 nucleotides are TGTGCCAGCAGTTATTGGGCTAGCACAGATACGCAGTATTTT.

This clonotype was observed many times. The rearrangement uses TRBV4-1 and TRBJ2-7; 7 positions match TRBD1. From germline, CDR1 is MGHRA and CDR2 YSYEKL. This CDR3 is built from 15 residues. The V segment lost 1 base and the J segment 4 bases; nucleotides outside the gene matches: 7. CDR3 amino acids: CASSQAPGQPYEQYF. In nucleotides, the CDR3 is TGCGCCAGCAGCCAAGCTCCGGGACAGCCGTACGAGCAGTACTTC.

On this clonotype: A much more abundant neighbour one base away suggests this may be a read error. The chain joins TRBV20-1 to TRBJ2-5; D is unclear. The CDR3 is 13 amino acids. Germline values: CDR1 DFQATT, CDR2 SNEGSKA (reference sequence). V was shortened by 0 bases and J by 2 bases, with 7 bases between the two germline ends. The CDR3: CSARDRAQETQYF. For the CDR3, the DNA is TGCAGTGCTAGAGATCGAGCACAAGAGACCCAGTACTTC.